This entry concerns a single TCR beta chain. Its antigen is still unknown. This sample is drawn from a study of blood T cells in healthy people across ages. Study details: Template switching captured about one barcoded beta molecule per two T cells. Study-level findings and limits: Shifts in expanded clonotypes may have been confounded by donor CMV status, which was unknown. Long-lived donors carried more naive CD4+ cells and greater diversity than aged donors.

V lost 5 bases and J 8 bases, leaving 17 bases between the germline ends. The germline V gene has CDR1 SEHNR and CDR2 FQNEAQ (reference sequence). This CDR3 has 14 amino acids. The second PCR ran roughly 7 to 12 cycles with a sample-barcoded 5' primer and J-beta primers. One entry per CDR3 protein, called by TCRdb with MiXCR from the 5' RACE reads. The sample records about 680,000 distinct CDR3 sequences, 49% being singletons. V gene TRBV7-9 combines with J gene TRBJ2-3, with D maybe TRBD2 (6 bases). The clonotype comes from a woman aged 55-75 years in good health. Sequenced sample: blood. CDR3 DNA sequence: TGTGCCAGCAGCACCGGTGGAGGGGTTGGTACGCAGTATTTT. Translated, it gives CASSTGGGVGTQYF.